The rows below give T cell receptor beta chains drawn from one sample of a study of T-cell reconstitution after alpha-beta-depleted transplantation in children. TCRdb independently ran MiXCR on the PCR reads; one entry per CDR3 protein. The sample lists fewer than 400,000 distinct CDR3 sequences, approximately 23% occurring once. Sequencing was performed on PBMCs, mostly from graft donor cells, taken 180 days after TCRalphabeta/CD19-depleted stem cell transplant. These receptor sequences come from a male patient younger than 18 who had a stem cell transplant for acute lymphoblastic leukemia, so the T cells may come from the graft donor. The CDR3 runs from the conserved cysteine through the conserved F or W. Each record gives: J gene, CDR3 length, V gene, CDR3 protein.

J gene: TRBJ2-2; CDR3 length: 16; V gene: TRBV20-1; CDR3 protein: CSARDNRGRVVGELFF
J gene: TRBJ2-3; CDR3 length: 17; V gene: TRBV5-1; CDR3 protein: CASSSRWSGGGVDTQYF
J gene: TRBJ2-5; CDR3 length: 16; V gene: TRBV20-1; CDR3 protein: CCARDPTEGAGETQYF
J gene: TRBJ2-7; CDR3 length: 14; V gene: TRBV27; CDR3 protein: CASSLSLTTYEQYF
J gene: TRBJ2-1; CDR3 length: 18; V gene: TRBV7-8; CDR3 protein: CASSLARAGRKLGNEQFF
J gene: TRBJ1-6; CDR3 length: 14; V gene: TRBV7-9; CDR3 protein: CASSAQGRNSPLHF
J gene: TRBJ1-1; CDR3 length: 17; V gene: TRBV5-1; CDR3 protein: CASSPPYHRGRRSEAFF
J gene: TRBJ2-7; CDR3 length: 13; V gene: TRBV29-1; CDR3 protein: CSGIQGAPNEQYF
J gene: TRBJ2-7; CDR3 length: 13; V gene: TRBV12-3/TRBV12-4; CDR3 protein: CASSLARWHEQYF
J gene: TRBJ2-5; CDR3 length: 15; V gene: TRBV5-1; CDR3 protein: CASSLLAGAEETQYF
J gene: TRBJ2-3; CDR3 length: 17; V gene: TRBV5-1; CDR3 protein: CASSAGYRGLSTDTQYF
J gene: TRBJ1-3; CDR3 length: 14; V gene: TRBV5-1; CDR3 protein: CASSLTGTGNTIYF
J gene: TRBJ2-4; CDR3 length: 15; V gene: TRBV28; CDR3 protein: CASSLSPGLRGVQYF
J gene: TRBJ1-2; CDR3 length: 17; V gene: TRBV20-1; CDR3 protein: CSARSPGTVIANYGYTF
J gene: TRBJ2-7; CDR3 length: 16; V gene: TRBV5-1; CDR3 protein: CASSLVTSGIPYEQYF
J gene: TRBJ2-5; CDR3 length: 15; V gene: TRBV6-1; CDR3 protein: CASREGQGSWETQYF
J gene: TRBJ2-2; CDR3 length: 15; V gene: TRBV6-5; CDR3 protein: CASSYRISGTGELFF
J gene: TRBJ2-5; CDR3 length: 15; V gene: TRBV15; CDR3 protein: CATSSRRGVGETQYF
J gene: TRBJ1-1; CDR3 length: 14; V gene: TRBV5-1; CDR3 protein: CASSLAPGTGFSFF
J gene: TRBJ2-6; CDR3 length: 18; V gene: TRBV20-1; CDR3 protein: CSARSRGSGGSGANVLTF
J gene: TRBJ1-5; CDR3 length: 13; V gene: TRBV20-1; CDR3 protein: CSAYSRGNQPQHF
J gene: TRBJ1-2; CDR3 length: 16; V gene: TRBV7-6; CDR3 protein: CASSLGGTGPYYGYTF
J gene: TRBJ2-7; CDR3 length: 17; V gene: TRBV5-1; CDR3 protein: CASSLELARGPLYEQYF
J gene: TRBJ1-4; CDR3 length: 13; V gene: TRBV5-1; CDR3 protein: CASSSGYYEKLFF
J gene: TRBJ2-7; CDR3 length: 16; V gene: TRBV5-1; CDR3 protein: CASSNQGLAGNYEQYF
J gene: TRBJ2-3; CDR3 length: 18; V gene: TRBV5-1; CDR3 protein: CASSLGLAAPARTDTQYF
J gene: TRBJ2-1; CDR3 length: 16; V gene: TRBV4-1; CDR3 protein: CASSPAGRKVTNEQFF
J gene: TRBJ2-7; CDR3 length: 16; V gene: TRBV5-1; CDR3 protein: CASSYGPSGSGDEQYF
J gene: TRBJ1-2; CDR3 length: 15; V gene: TRBV7-8; CDR3 protein: CASSLNWGQHYGYTF
J gene: TRBJ1-5; CDR3 length: 15; V gene: TRBV20-1; CDR3 protein: CSARASEGSNQPQHF
J gene: TRBJ2-7; CDR3 length: 13; V gene: TRBV25-1; CDR3 protein: CATQDHLSYEQYF
J gene: TRBJ2-5; CDR3 length: 16; V gene: TRBV20-1; CDR3 protein: CSARDRPGLGGETQYF
J gene: TRBJ1-2; CDR3 length: 13; V gene: TRBV5-1; CDR3 protein: CASSLAAYYGYTF
J gene: TRBJ2-7; CDR3 length: 13; V gene: TRBV19; CDR3 protein: CASSISRAHEQYF
J gene: TRBJ1-1; CDR3 length: 13; V gene: TRBV6-1; CDR3 protein: CASSEQGYTEAFF
J gene: TRBJ1-2; CDR3 length: 14; V gene: TRBV2; CDR3 protein: CASRTRDRSYGYTF
J gene: TRBJ2-7; CDR3 length: 13; V gene: TRBV20-1; CDR3 protein: CSARHRASHEQYF
J gene: TRBJ2-7; CDR3 length: 16; V gene: TRBV25-1; CDR3 protein: CASSGTHGGASYEQYF
J gene: TRBJ2-5; CDR3 length: 16; V gene: TRBV7-2; CDR3 protein: CASSLRAGAIRETQYF
J gene: TRBJ2-4; CDR3 length: 14; V gene: TRBV6-5; CDR3 protein: CASSYQGTRYLQYF
J gene: TRBJ2-7; CDR3 length: 13; V gene: TRBV24-1; CDR3 protein: CATSDFLGYEQYF
J gene: TRBJ1-1; CDR3 length: 15; V gene: TRBV4-2; CDR3 protein: CASSQDEGVGTEAFF
J gene: TRBJ1-2; CDR3 length: 14; V gene: TRBV20-1; CDR3 protein: CSARDEDRTYGYTF